The source of this T cell receptor beta chain is a study of cytomegalovirus exposure and HLA in healthy donors. About the research overall: The same platform as the approximately 660 first-cohort repertoires was used for the 100 to 150 validation repertoires, a later analysis reported.

Some clones are missing from TCRdb's copy, which holds only in-frame ones; the method was immunoSEQ multiplex PCR. This table holds some 120,000 clones, approximately 81% found once. Study-level findings and limits: Through in vitro validation, three CMV-associated chains were shown to be specific for CMV antigens.

The V gene's germline CDR1 is MNHNY and CDR2 SVGAGI (reference sequence). The V gene lost 5 bases and the J gene lost 0 bases, with 8 bases spanning the gap. The CDR3 runs 15 residues. This clone was counted between two and nine times. Antigen specificity is unknown. The V gene is TRBV6-6, the J gene TRBJ1-6; D remains ambiguous. The sample consisted of PBMCs. The clonotype was recovered from a woman in her twenties or thirties in good health and CMV-seronegative. CDR3 DNA: TGTGCCAGCAGTCCAGCGAGCTCCTATAATTCACCCCTCCACTTT. This encodes CASSPASSYNSPLHF.